Shown below are 21 T cell receptor beta chains from a single sample sequenced in a study of blood T cells in healthy people across ages. The use of a sample-barcoded 5' primer and a J-beta primer mix characterized a second PCR of roughly 7 to 12 cycles. TCRdb re-called the 5' RACE reads with MiXCR, one entry per CDR3 protein. The sample comprises about 640,000 distinct CDR3 sequences, around 43% of which are singletons, and about 32% rests with the top ten. Specimen: blood. The origin of the receptors is a man older than 75 in good health.

V is TRBV28 and J is TRBJ2-3; 8 bases align to TRBD2. Germline loops: CDR1 MDHEN, CDR2 SYDVKM. J lost 2 bases, V lost 7 bases, and 11 bases had no gene match. CDR3 length: 16 residues. As DNA, the CDR3 is TGTGCCAGCAATTCGGGGGGGAGGCCAACCACAGATACGCAGTATTTT. Its protein product is CASNSGGRPTTDTQYF.

This clonotype was seen many times. The genes are TRBV6-2 or TRBV6-3 and TRBJ2-7, with D maybe TRBD1 (6 bases). The germline V gene has CDR1 MNHEY and CDR2 SVGEGT. V gave up 6 bases and J gave up 3 bases, with 18 bases separating them. This CDR3 region has 15 residues. CDR3 nucleotide sequence: TGTGCCAGCAGCCCCCGGGGACAAAAGGACTACGAGCAGTACTTC. This gives the protein CASSPRGQKDYEQYF.

This chain links TRBV6-5 with TRBJ2-5; D is undetermined. The CDR3 is 13 amino acids. Germline V gene lookup returns CDR1 MNHEY and CDR2 SVGAGI. Between the trimmed V and J ends, which lost 4 bases and 5 bases, there was a span of 11 bases. In nucleotides, the CDR3 is TGTGCCAGCAGTTGGTCCGAACAGGAGACCCAGTACTTC. This translates into CASSWSEQETQYF.

In its sample, this clonotype was seen a few times. J is TRBJ2-1 and V is TRBV11-3; D could derive from TRBD1 or TRBD2 (5 bases each). V lost 1 base and J 7 bases, leaving 11 bases between the germline ends. This CDR3 region has 14 residues. Germline CDR1 SGHNT, CDR2 YENEEA. This CDR3 is CASSLGGTDNEQFF. The CDR3 nucleotides read TGTGCCAGCAGCTTAGGGGGGACGGATAATGAGCAGTTCTTC.

Many counts were recorded for this clonotype. The chain links TRBV10-2 to TRBJ2-7; 8 bases map to TRBD1. The germline V gene has CDR1 WSHSY and CDR2 SAAADI. Trimming at V came to 6 bases and at J to 2 bases, leaving 6 bases not matched to a gene. There are 14 residues in the CDR3. The CDR3 loop is CASRDRGQTYEQYF. DNA of the CDR3: TGCGCCAGCAGAGACAGGGGACAAACCTACGAGCAGTACTTC.

This clonotype was observed a handful of times. CDR3 bases: TGCGCCAGCAGCTTATTTGCCGGGGGTGAGACCCAGTACTTC. It encodes CASSLFAGGETQYF. The rearrangement joins TRBV5-1 to TRBJ2-5; D possibly corresponds to TRBD2 (6 bases). Germline V CDR1 and CDR2: SGHRS, YFSETQ. V shed 2 bases and J shed 5 bases, with 13 bases lying between them. CDR3 length equals 14 residues.

This clonotype was found a few times. V and J are TRBV29-1 and TRBJ2-3; D possibly corresponds to TRBD2 (5 bases). The CDR3 has 13 amino acids. Deletions cut 0 bases from V and 8 bases from J, with 12 bases between. Germline loops: CDR1 SQVTM, CDR2 ANQGSEA. CDR3 bases: TGCAGCGTTGAAGAAGGAGGTCTAGGTACGCAGTATTTT. As protein: CSVEEGGLGTQYF.

CDR3 loop: CATTWIAGDRRETQYF. The CDR3 DNA reads as TGTGCCACCACTTGGATAGCAGGAGACCGACGGGAGACCCAGTACTTC. The chain recombines TRBV24-1 with TRBJ2-5; D gene uncertain. The V end lost 8 bases, the J end lost 5 bases, and 23 bases lay between the germline ends. CDR1 KGHDR and CDR2 SFDVKD come from the germline V gene. The CDR3 loop spans 16 amino acids.

The chain couples TRBV20-1 to TRBJ2-7; tentatively, D is TRBD1 or TRBD2 (5 bases each). The germline V and J ends were trimmed by 0 bases and 6 bases, with 9 bases remaining between them. This CDR3 spans 12 amino acids. Germline loops: CDR1 DFQATT, CDR2 SNEGSKA (reference sequence). The CDR3 is CSARDPGAEQYF. The CDR3 DNA reads as TGCAGTGCTAGAGATCCCGGGGCCGAGCAGTACTTC.

This clonotype was observed once. The chain is built from TRBV5-1 and TRBJ1-1, with unresolved D. Trimming left V 4 bases short and J 6 bases short, with 13 bases between. The CDR3 extends over 13 amino acids. In germline, CDR1 is SGHRS, CDR2 YFSETQ. CDR3 residues: CASSVESVSEAFF. CDR3 nucleotide sequence: TGCGCCAGCAGCGTGGAGTCAGTTTCTGAAGCTTTCTTT.

The CDR3 sequence is CSARALAGGSNEQYF. CDR3 coding DNA: TGCAGTGCTAGAGCCTTGGCGGGAGGGTCCAATGAGCAGTACTTC. The chain employs TRBV20-1 and TRBJ2-7, with TRBD2 matching 9 bases. The ends lost 1 base at V and 7 bases at J; junction bases unmatched: 11. The germline V gene encodes CDR1 DFQATT and CDR2 SNEGSKA (reference sequence). This CDR3 comprises 15 residues.

This clonotype has a count of ten or more. The chain couples TRBV12-5 to TRBJ2-1; D is perhaps TRBD1 or TRBD2 (5 bases each). V was clipped by 6 bases and J by 6 bases, with 18 bases between them. Germline CDR1 is LGHNT and CDR2 is FRNRAP. The CDR3 totals 15 residues. As DNA, the CDR3 is TGTGCTAGTGGCCCCTCCGGGACCCCCGGCAATGAGCAGTTCTTC. This encodes CASGPSGTPGNEQFF.

This clonotype was counted a few times. The rearrangement uses TRBV6-1 and TRBJ2-5; 10 bases match TRBD1. With V trimmed by 2 bases and J by 2 bases, 5 bases remained unmatched. There are 16 residues in the CDR3. Germline V lookup: CDR1 MNHNS, CDR2 SASEGT. The CDR3 sequence: CASSEWDRGSQETQYF. CDR3 coding DNA: TGTGCCAGCAGTGAATGGGACAGGGGATCTCAAGAGACCCAGTACTTC.

V usage is TRBV20-1 and J usage is TRBJ2-5; 10 bases are a match to TRBD1. The DNA end is a closer match to TRBJ2-7, so the J assignment may be wrong. CDR1 and CDR2 from the germline V gene are DFQATT and SNEGSKA (reference sequence). The CDR3 consists of 15 residues. The CDR3: CSAGGGTGDPREQYF. CDR3 DNA: TGCAGTGCTGGGGGGGGGACAGGGGATCCGCGCGAGCAGTACTTC.

V usage is TRBV6-6 and J usage is TRBJ2-5, with a tentative D call TRBD2 (7 bases). The CDR3 is 14 amino acids. V was pared by 0 bases and J by 9 bases, with 14 bases between. Germline V gene data show CDR1 as MNHNY and CDR2 as SVGAGI (reference sequence). The DNA for the CDR3 is TGTGCCAGCAGTTACTCGCGGGGGCTCGGGGCCCAGTACTTC. Protein product: CASSYSRGLGAQYF.

The chain carries TRBV6-2 or TRBV6-3 and TRBJ2-7; D call uncertain. CDR1 MNHEY and CDR2 SVGEGT come from the germline V gene. The germline V and J ends were trimmed by 2 bases and 6 bases, with 14 bases remaining between them. The CDR3 has 14 amino acids. The CDR3 reads CASSYMIRRPEQYF. In DNA, the CDR3 is TGTGCCAGCAGTTACATGATTAGACGCCCCGAGCAGTACTTC.

This clonotype was observed a few times. The chain couples TRBV5-1 to TRBJ2-2, with 7 nucleotides matching TRBD2. The CDR3 totals 15 residues. Germline V CDR1 and CDR2: SGHRS, YFSETQ. V trimming: 5 bases; J trimming: 4 bases; junction bases outside the gene matches: 8. This chain's CDR3 is CASSPGEGSTGELFF. CDR3 DNA sequence: TGCGCCAGCAGTCCCGGGGAGGGAAGCACCGGGGAGCTGTTTTTT.

The chain couples TRBV10-3 to TRBJ2-7; 11 bases line up with TRBD2. Per germline, CDR1 ENHRY and CDR2 SYGVKD. The CDR3 covers 19 residues. The V gene end was trimmed by 0 bases and the J gene end by 6 bases; junction bases not matched to a gene: 16. CDR3 residues: CAISESGRSLAGGGREQYF. The CDR3 DNA sequence: TGTGCCATCAGTGAGTCGGGGAGGAGCCTAGCGGGAGGAGGTCGCGAGCAGTACTTC.

In this sample, this clonotype turned up a few times. As DNA, the CDR3 is TGCAGTGCTAGAGTCCGGGGATCGGGCACAGATACGCAGTATTTT. It yields the protein CSARVRGSGTDTQYF. V usage is TRBV20-1 and J usage is TRBJ2-3, with D possibly being TRBD2 (5 bases). Trimming took off 1 base at V and 1 base at J, with 12 bases between the two ends. The CDR3 covers 15 residues. CDR1 and CDR2 from the germline V gene are DFQATT and SNEGSKA (reference sequence).

The chain employs TRBV12-3 or TRBV12-4 and TRBJ2-5; perhaps TRBD2 as D (5 bases). The CDR3 totals 14 residues. The germline V and J ends were trimmed by 7 bases and 2 bases, with 14 bases remaining between them. The CDR3 sequence is CASTPRAFQETQYF. The DNA of the CDR3 is TGTGCCAGCACCCCGAGGGCCTTTCAAGAGACCCAGTACTTC.

The chain couples TRBV28 to TRBJ2-1; no clear D. This CDR3 has 12 amino acids. V lost 2 bases and J lost 9, with 8 bases in between. From germline, CDR1 is MDHEN and CDR2 SYDVKM. DNA of the CDR3: TGTGCCAGCAGTTTAGTTTGGGGTGAGCAGTTCTTC. It is translated as CASSLVWGEQFF.